This T cell receptor beta chain was sequenced for a study of blood T cells in healthy people across ages (dated by TCRdb to between 2015 and 2017). For the wider study: Template switching captured roughly one uniquely barcoded TCR beta cDNA molecule per two T cells in model experiments. The donors were split into four age groups: young (average about 16 years), middle-aged (about 40), aged (62) and long-lived (under 90). Using the same blood draw, the study looked at two additional independent replicas of 1 million unique cDNA reads for two donors, one aged 18 to 30 and the other aged 80 or older. To avoid experimental bias, donors of different ages were randomly spread across the sequencing lanes. The study measured age-related changes in TCR beta repertoire diversity using deep sequencing normalized with unique cDNA molecular identifiers. The investigation overall reported the following: The long-lived group showed more naive CD4+ T cells, fewer expanded clones and increased TCR diversity than the aged group, suggesting age selection. Estimates of total diversity from one million sequenced T cells were regarded as lower bounds and underestimates. As age increased, observed TCR beta diversity per million T cells dropped in a roughly linear way, and a significant reduction was already evident by age about 40. A strong correlation was found between observed TCR beta diversity and the percentage of naive T cells measured by flow cytometry. Because donor CMV infection status was unknown, age-related changes in expanded clonotypes were potentially confounded. Bulk unsorted PBMC profiling prevented conclusive comparison of naive and antigen-experienced compartments.

With respect to this clonotype: Its antigen remains unidentified. Base qualities are not provided; no much larger clone lies one nucleotide away.

The library came from 5' RACE. These reads were obtained on an Illumina HiSeq 2500. A second PCR of about 7 to 12 cycles was performed with a sample-barcoded 5' primer and a J-beta primer mix. Each TCR beta cDNA molecule received a unique molecular identifier from a template-switch 5' adaptor carrying 12 random nucleotides. At least 2.5 million CDR3-containing paired-end reads were obtained from each sample. The Mint cDNA synthesis kit, primed by a TRBC-specific oligonucleotide, was used to synthesize first-strand cDNA from all RNA. All cDNA was treated with uracil-DNA glycosylase and then went through a first 18-cycle PCR with the universal primers M1SS and BC2_uni_R. In the source study's methods: For normalization, 1 million high-quality reads were randomly selected from each sample, with every read carrying a distinct molecular identifier. Instead of being binned into consensus sequences, reads that shared molecular identifiers were thrown out. MiTCR, run with a Q25 quality threshold and the strictest error-elimination algorithm, handled CDR3 identification, clonotype clustering and error correction. A nonparametric unseen species model with Euler transformation was used to estimate lower-bound total TCR beta diversity. Clones were called with MiXCR by TCRdb after fastp trimmed the public reads at Q25, and only in-frame beta chains were retained. Rows are unified per CDR3 protein, each entry keeping the most common DNA and genes. For this entry, the V and J calls and clone size follow TCRdb and not the study's own pipeline. The sample yields about 680,000 distinct CDR3 sequences; more than 40% were counted once. Jointly, the top ten make up about a third of the sample.

Donors were a few dozen systemically healthy Caucasian individuals from Russia aged roughly 6 to 90 years. Around 10 milliliters of peripheral blood were drawn from each donor into EDTA-treated Vacutainer tubes. Ficoll-Paque density-gradient centrifugation was used to isolate PBMCs, with at least 6 million obtained per sample. Total RNA was extracted from PBMCs with Trizol reagent, with at least 5.5 micrograms obtained per sample. Naive CD45RAhigh/CD27high T cell percentages were measured by flow cytometry on a PBMC aliquot from every donor. The CDR3, cysteine through phenylalanine, is 13 amino acids long. The read is trimmed to its CDR3 DNA, 39 bases read in frame from base 1. V is pared back by 5 bases and J by 3 bases, with 11 bases lying between the germline termini. CDR1 SEHNR and CDR2 FQNEAQ were looked up in the germline V gene (reference sequence).

The chain is encoded by TRBV7-9 joined to TRBJ2-7; the D gene lacks a confident call. Specimen: blood. The sequence came from a woman between 55 and 75 years old in good health. This receptor has the CDR3 CASSPSLGYEQYF. The nucleotide sequence is given as TGTGCCAGCAGCCCCAGTCTGGGCTACGAGCAGTACTTC.